One and the same sample provided the 10 T cell receptor beta chains below, sequenced in a study of control samples from healthy donors and cancer patients. Clones were read by immunoSEQ multiplex PCR, and TCRdb kept only the in-frame ones, dropping some. The repertoire has 120,000 to 150,000 clones, roughly 93% of them found once; the top ten carry 5.8%. The sequenced sample was blood. Receptor source: a man younger than 35 in good health.

This chain joins TRBV29-1 and TRBJ2-2; TRBD1 matches at 10 bases. Germline V gene lookup returns CDR1 SQVTM and CDR2 ANQGSEA. V shed 7 bases and J 3 bases; nucleotides not matched to a gene: 5. CDR3 length: 14 residues. The DNA of the CDR3 is TGCAGCGGAAGACAGGGGGCCGACACCGGGGAGCTGTTTTTT. This translates into CSGRQGADTGELFF.

J is TRBJ2-7 and V is TRBV6-1, with D perhaps TRBD2 (6 bases). Trimming removed 3 bases from V and 5 bases from J, with 17 bases in between. CDR1 is MNHNS and CDR2 is SASEGT in the germline V gene. The CDR3 has 15 amino acids. This CDR3 is CASSDRMAWGDEQYF. For the CDR3, the DNA is TGTGCCAGCAGTGATCGAATGGCTTGGGGGGACGAGCAGTACTTC.

This chain connects TRBV28 to TRBJ1-3; TRBD1 aligns across 7 bases. This CDR3 region has 14 residues. V lost 7 bases, J lost 2 bases, and 5 bases stayed unmatched. Germline assignment: CDR1 MDHEN and CDR2 SYDVKM. CDR3 amino acids: CASNRQGPGNTIYF. CDR3 bases: TGTGCCAGCAACCGACAGGGCCCTGGAAACACCATATATTTT.

The chain joins TRBV4-2 to TRBJ2-1, with TRBD2 matching over 8 bases. Germline loops: CDR1 LGHNA, CDR2 YNFKEQ. The CDR3 covers 17 residues. V lost 1 base, J lost 8 bases, and 13 bases stayed unmatched. The DNA of the CDR3 is TGTGCCAGCAGCCAAGTTCATTCGCCCAGCGGGAGCTATGAGCAGTTCTTC. It yields the protein CASSQVHSPSGSYEQFF.

V and J are TRBV5-1 and TRBJ2-2; D ambiguous. Trimming took 0 bases from V and 4 from J, leaving 13 bases between them. CDR3 size: 16 residues. The germline V gene encodes CDR1 SGHRS and CDR2 YFSETQ. CDR3 sequence: CASSLVGGQSTGELFF. In DNA, the CDR3 is TGCGCCAGCAGCTTGGTAGGTGGGCAGTCCACCGGGGAGCTGTTTTTT.

The CDR3 DNA reads as TGTGCCATCGGACGGACACTCAATCAGCCCCAGCATTTT. This encodes CAIGRTLNQPQHF. The chain uses TRBV19 and TRBJ1-5, with D possibly TRBD1 on 5 matching bases. V shed 10 bases and J shed 3 bases, with 13 bases lying between them. The length of the CDR3 is 13 residues. Germline CDR1 LNHDA, CDR2 SQIVND (reference sequence).

This clone was seen a single time. The chain uses TRBV5-1 and TRBJ2-3, with 7 bases that match TRBD1. V trimming: 2 bases; J trimming: 2 bases; junction bases outside the gene matches: 2. CDR3 length: 14 residues. In germline, CDR1 is SGHRS, CDR2 YFSETQ. CDR3 sequence: CASSFGTDTDTQYF. CDR3 DNA sequence: TGCGCCAGCAGCTTCGGGACAGACACAGATACGCAGTATTTT.

V and J are TRBV28 and TRBJ2-1; no clear D gene. Germline loops: CDR1 MDHEN, CDR2 SYDVKM. Trimming removed 5 bases from V and 8 bases from J, with 16 bases in between. This CDR3 spans 14 amino acids. This CDR3 reads CASSGPVGFHEQFF. DNA for the CDR3: TGTGCCAGCAGTGGTCCGGTTGGTTTCCATGAGCAGTTCTTC.

This chain uses TRBV28 with TRBJ2-1, with TRBD2 matching over 7 bases. In germline, CDR1 is MDHEN, CDR2 SYDVKM. V was clipped by 10 bases and J by 10 bases; unmatched bases: 16. This CDR3 is built from 14 residues. Here the CDR3 DNA reads TGTGCCACCAACCGTGGGCTAGCGGTATCCGAGCAGTTCTTC. Its protein is CATNRGLAVSEQFF.

The V gene is TRBV5-1, the J gene TRBJ2-3, with 12 bases aligning to TRBD2. This CDR3 comprises 16 residues. J lost 1 base, V lost 0 bases, and 0 bases had no gene match. CDR1 is SGHRS and CDR2 is YFSETQ in the germline V gene. CDR3 amino acids: CASSLASGGGTDTQYF. CDR3 bases: TGCGCCAGCAGCTTGGCTAGCGGGGGGGGCACAGATACGCAGTATTTT. Drawing the rest from reference TRBV5-1 and TRBJ2-3, the complete variable domain is KAGVTQTPRYLIKTRGQQVTLSCSPISGHRSVSWYQQTPGQGLQFLFEYFSETQRNKGNFPGRFSGRQFSNSRSEMNVSTLELGDSALYLCASSLASGGGTDTQYFGPGTRLTVL.